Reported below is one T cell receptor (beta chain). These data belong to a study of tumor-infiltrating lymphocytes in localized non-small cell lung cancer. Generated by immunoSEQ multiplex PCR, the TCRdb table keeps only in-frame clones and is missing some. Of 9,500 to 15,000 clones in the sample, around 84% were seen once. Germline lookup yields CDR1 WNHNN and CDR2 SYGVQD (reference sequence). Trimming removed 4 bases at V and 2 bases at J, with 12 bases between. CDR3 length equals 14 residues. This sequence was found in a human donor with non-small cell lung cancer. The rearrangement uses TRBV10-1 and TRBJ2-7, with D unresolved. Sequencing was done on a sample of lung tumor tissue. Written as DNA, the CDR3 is TGCGCCAGCAGTGGGTCAGGTGAAACCTACGAGCAGTACTTC. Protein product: CASSGSGETYEQYF.